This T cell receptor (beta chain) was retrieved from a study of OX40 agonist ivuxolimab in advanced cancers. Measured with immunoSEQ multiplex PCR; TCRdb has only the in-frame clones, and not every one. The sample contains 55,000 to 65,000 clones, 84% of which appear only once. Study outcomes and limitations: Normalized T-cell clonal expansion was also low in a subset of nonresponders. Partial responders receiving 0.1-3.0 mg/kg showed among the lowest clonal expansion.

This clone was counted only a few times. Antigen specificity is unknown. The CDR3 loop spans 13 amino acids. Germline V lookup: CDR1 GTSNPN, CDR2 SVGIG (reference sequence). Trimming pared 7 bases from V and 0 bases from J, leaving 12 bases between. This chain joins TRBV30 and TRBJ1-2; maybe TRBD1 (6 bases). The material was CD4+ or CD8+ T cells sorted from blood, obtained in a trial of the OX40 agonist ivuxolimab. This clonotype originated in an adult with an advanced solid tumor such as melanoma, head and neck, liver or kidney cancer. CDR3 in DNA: TGTGCCTTAGACAGGTCAGCTAACTATGGCTACACCTTC. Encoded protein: CALDRSANYGYTF.